The sequence of this TCR beta chain was determined in a study of shared clonotypes between healthy human individuals. Assay: immunoSEQ multiplex PCR; the TCRdb copy retains only in-frame clones and omits some. This table has around 500,000 clones, around 79% appearing once. Unsorted samples relied on roughly 100 million PBMCs, which served as the source of genomic DNA. This TCR was recovered from a woman in her thirties or forties in good health. Some clones in this sample may be carry-over from other donors' samples. Source material: PBMCs.

This CDR3 reads CASSSSAQRTDTQYF. DNA of the CDR3: TGTGCCAGCAGTTCTAGCGCCCAACGCACAGATACGCAGTATTTT. This rearrangement joins TRBV27 to TRBJ2-3; possible D gene TRBD2, 6 bases. This CDR3 contains 15 residues. CDR1 is MNHEY and CDR2 is SMNVEV in the germline V gene (reference sequence). The V gene lost 4 bases and the J gene lost 1 base, with 12 bases spanning the gap.